Sequencing of this T cell receptor (beta chain) was carried out in a study of cytomegalovirus exposure and HLA in healthy donors. TCRdb's table, derived via immunoSEQ multiplex PCR, lists solely in-frame clones and lacks some. This sample carries about 110,000 clones, more than 70% of them seen once, and the ten largest clones take about 2%. The ends lost 5 bases at V and 4 bases at J; junction bases unmatched: 11. This CDR3 region has 15 residues. Germline CDR1 SGHNT, CDR2 YYREEE (reference sequence). Details on this clone: Its specificity is not known.

Study conclusions and caveats: Investigators reported under 200 TCR beta chains as tied to cytomegalovirus.

The sample taken for sequencing was PBMCs. This receptor was taken from a woman aged 18-35 years in good health and CMV-seronegative. The rearrangement joins TRBV5-4 to TRBJ2-7; 8 bases fit TRBD2. CDR3 coding DNA: TGTGCCAGCAGTTATGAGCGGGGGCCGGTGTACGAGCAGTACTTC. Residues: CASSYERGPVYEQYF.